This TCR beta chain was profiled in a study of T cells in localized non-small cell lung cancer. Findings and caveats of the study: Highest T cell clonality was seen in uninvolved adjacent lung, surpassing that measured in tumor. Because sequencing included only one region (of the tumor), heterogeneity remains possible. The appearance of a median around 57 of the top 100 tumor clones was seen in adjacent lung. Higher adjacent-lung clonality was associated with shorter survival.

Judged by abundance, this clone is large. Its antigen is not known. Assay used: immunoSEQ multiplex PCR; TCRdb lists only in-frame clones, some missing. The sample lists 2,100 or so clones, around 33% occurring once. CDR3 length equals 16 residues. The germline V gene encodes CDR1 LNHDA and CDR2 SQIVND (reference sequence). The trim removed 5 bases at V and 6 bases at J, leaving 15 bases unmatched. Here the sequenced sample was normal lung tissue next to the tumor, taken before any cancer treatment. The chain joins TRBV19 to TRBJ1-2; 7 bases fit TRBD1. This clonotype originated in a male donor aged 60 or older with stage I squamous cell lung carcinoma. The CDR3 sequence is CASSLLGDRVWNGYTF. The CDR3 DNA sequence: TGTGCCAGTAGTCTCCTCGGCGACAGGGTTTGGAATGGCTACACCTTC. The full variable domain, its missing parts supplied by reference TRBV19 and TRBJ1-2, is DGGITQSPKYLFRKEGQNVTLSCEQNLNHDAMYWYRQDPGQGLRLIYYSQIVNDFQKGDIAEGYSVSREKKESFPLTVTSAQKNPTAFYLCASSLLGDRVWNGYTFGSGTRLTVV.